Below, 3 T cell receptor beta chains from the same sample are listed, as sequenced in a study of blood T cells in healthy people across ages. A second PCR of 7 to 11 cycles used a sample-barcoded 5' primer and a J-beta primer mix. TCRdb ran MiXCR on the 5' RACE reads and lists one entry per CDR3 protein. The sample includes 540,000 or so distinct CDR3 sequences, roughly 28% of them seen just once. The sequenced material came from blood. These receptors all stem from a woman in her sixties or seventies in good health.

This clonotype was picked up one time. The chain links TRBV21-1 to TRBJ1-5; the table's D call of TRBD1 was not tested on the DNA. TRBV21-1 has pseudogene status. The CDR3 has 16 residues. The CDR3 here is CASSKEQGPSNQPQHF. The CDR3 DNA sequence: TGTGCCAGCAGCAAAGAACAGGGACCTAGCAATCAGCCCCAGCATTTT.

This clonotype has more than one count but fewer than ten. One junction end does not reproduce the germline sequence, and a read error may be involved. The rearrangement uses TRBV5-5 and TRBJ2-4; D gene ambiguous. The germline CDR1 and CDR2 sequences are SGHKS and YYEKEE (reference sequence). This CDR3 is 17 amino acids long. CDR3 residues: CASSPTAADYGKNIRYF. The CDR3 nucleotides read TGTGCCAGCAGCCCCACCGCTGCCGATTATGGCAAAAACATTCGGTACTTC.

The chain couples TRBV6-6 to TRBJ2-4, with a tentative D call TRBD2 (5 bases). The V end lost 0 bases, the J end lost 0 bases, and 9 bases lay between the germline ends. CDR3 length: 16 amino acids. Germline CDR1 reads MNHNY; CDR2 reads SVGAGI (reference sequence). CDR3 amino acids: CASSYSGGLAKNIQYF. CDR3 DNA sequence: TGTGCCAGCAGTTACTCGGGCGGGTTAGCCAAAAACATTCAGTACTTC.